One and the same sample provided the 27 T cell receptor beta chains below, sequenced in a study of OX40 agonist ivuxolimab in advanced cancers. Profiling relied on immunoSEQ multiplex PCR, and the TCRdb table lists in-frame clones only, not all of them. In the table there are under 70,000 clones, roughly 89% of which are singletons. The sequenced sample was CD4+ or CD8+ T cells sorted from blood, obtained in a trial of the OX40 agonist ivuxolimab. The source of these receptors is an adult with an advanced solid tumor such as melanoma, head and neck, liver or kidney cancer.

This clone has just one count. The V call is TRBV7-3, the J call TRBJ2-5; 7 bases are shared with TRBD2. The DNA end is a closer match to TRBJ2-7, so the J assignment may be wrong. The CDR3 is 15 residues long. Germline V gives CDR1 SGHTA, CDR2 FQGTGA. CDR3 sequence reads: CASSPGGGPLYEQYF. The CDR3 nucleotides are TGTGCCAGCAGCCCGGGCGGGGGTCCCCTTTACGAGCAGTACTTC.

The chain is built from TRBV4-3 and TRBJ1-6; no reliable D call. Germline CDR1 reads LGHNA; CDR2 reads YSLEER. V was clipped by 1 base and J by 5 bases, with 15 bases between them. This CDR3 is built from 17 residues. Here the CDR3 reads CASSQGSTGNDNSPLHF. As DNA, the CDR3 is TGCGCCAGCAGCCAAGGCTCTACCGGCAACGATAATTCACCCCTCCACTTT.

V gene TRBV29-1 combines with J gene TRBJ1-2; 7 bases are a match to TRBD1. Per germline, CDR1 SQVTM and CDR2 ANQGSEA. CDR3 length equals 13 residues. The V segment lost 6 bases and the J segment 2 bases; nucleotides outside the gene matches: 6. This CDR3 is CSVRQGANYGYTF. As DNA, the CDR3 is TGCAGCGTCAGACAGGGCGCAAACTATGGCTACACCTTC.

The DNA for the CDR3 is TGTGCCAGCAGCCCCCACCAGACAGGAAACTATGGCTACACCTTC. Translated: CASSPHQTGNYGYTF. The rearrangement links TRBV11-2 to TRBJ1-2, with a possible D match to TRBD1 (6 bases). V lost 5 bases and J lost 2, with 15 bases in between. Germline V gene data show CDR1 as SGHAT and CDR2 as FQNNGV. The CDR3 has 15 amino acids.

This clone was detected only once. The gene calls are TRBV18 and TRBJ2-6; D possibly uses TRBD1 or TRBD2 (5 bases each). The V end lost 2 bases, the J end lost 5 bases, and 19 bases lay between the germline ends. CDR3 length: 18 amino acids. The germline CDR1 and CDR2 sequences are KGHSH and LQKENI. The CDR3 region is CASSPEGSPSGRANVLTF. Written as DNA, the CDR3 is TGTGCCAGCTCACCAGAGGGGTCCCCCTCCGGAAGGGCCAACGTCCTGACTTTC.

V is TRBV5-8 and J is TRBJ2-3; 7 bases are shared with TRBD1. Trimming at V came to 4 bases and at J to 1 base, leaving 9 bases not matched to a gene. The CDR3 contains 16 residues. Germline V gene sequence: CDR1 SGHTS, CDR2 YDEGEE. CDR3 residues: CASSLRTGSGTDTQYF. CDR3 coding DNA: TGTGCCAGCAGCCTACGGACAGGTTCGGGCACAGATACGCAGTATTTT.

The V gene is TRBV5-1, the J gene TRBJ1-3, with D uncertain. CDR1 SGHRS and CDR2 YFSETQ come from the germline V gene. This CDR3 spans 13 amino acids. Trimming shortened V by 3 bases and J by 8 bases, and 12 bases separated the two germline ends. The CDR3 nucleotides are TGCGCCAGCAGCTACGGAGCATCTGACACCATATATTTT. Its translation: CASSYGASDTIYF.

There are a few counts of this clone. The genes are TRBV18 and TRBJ1-2; D is uncertain. The CDR3 sequence is 13 residues long. Trimming left V 2 bases short and J 2 bases short, with 6 bases between. Germline CDR1 is KGHSH and CDR2 is LQKENI. CDR3 residues: CASSPGKNYGYTF. CDR3 in DNA: TGTGCCAGCTCACCAGGGAAGAACTATGGCTACACCTTC.

The V call is TRBV11-3, the J call TRBJ2-2; 8 positions agree with TRBD2. Unmatched junction bases numbered 6, after V lost 6 bases and J lost 3 bases. Germline CDR1 and CDR2: SGHNT and YENEEA. The CDR3 has 15 amino acids. CDR3 sequence (DNA): TGTGCCAGCAGTCAGCGGGGGTCTTACACCGGGGAGCTGTTTTTT. Translating gives CASSQRGSYTGELFF.

The J gene is TRBJ1-1, the V gene TRBV12-5, with 7 bases aligning to TRBD1. In germline, CDR1 is LGHNT, CDR2 FRNRAP. CDR3 length: 13 residues. The ends lost 1 base at V and 11 bases at J; junction bases unmatched: 7. The CDR3 nucleotides read TGTGCTAGTGGTTTGGCTACAGGGGTGGGCGCTTTCTTT. As protein: CASGLATGVGAFF. Variable domain in full (rest from reference TRBV12-5 and TRBJ1-1): DARVTQTPRHKVTEMGQEVTMRCQPILGHNTVFWYRQTMMQGLELLAYFRNRAPLDDSGMPKDRFSAEMPDATLATLKIQPSEPRDSAVYFCASGLATGVGAFFGQGTRLTVV.

This chain links TRBV2 with TRBJ1-5, with 7 bases aligning to TRBD1. Germline-derived CDR1 and CDR2 are SNHLY and FYNNEI. This CDR3 is built from 15 residues. After removal of 4 bases from V and 4 bases from J, the junction contained 7 bases not matched to a gene. The CDR3 DNA follows: TGTGCCAGCAGTGGGCCGGGACAGCTAAATCAGCCCCAGCATTTT. This encodes CASSGPGQLNQPQHF.

The sample holds a few counts of this clone. This rearrangement joins TRBV2 to TRBJ1-4; D not resolved. Germline V gene lookup returns CDR1 SNHLY and CDR2 FYNNEI. The CDR3 is 14 residues long. Deletions cut 4 bases from V and 7 bases from J, with 13 bases between. This chain's CDR3 is CASSVRGSGEKLFF. In DNA form, the CDR3 reads TGTGCCAGCAGTGTGCGAGGGTCGGGTGAAAAACTGTTTTTT.

The genes are TRBV28 and TRBJ1-5, with D unclear. Germline-derived CDR1 and CDR2 are MDHEN and SYDVKM. Trimming pared 7 bases from V and 7 bases from J, leaving 11 bases between. The CDR3 has 12 residues. This CDR3 is CASNSENQPQHF. Written as DNA, the CDR3 is TGTGCCAGCAACTCGGAGAACCAGCCCCAGCATTTT.

The chain is built from TRBV7-3 and TRBJ1-2; D might be TRBD1 (5 bases). This CDR3 is built from 13 residues. Trimming removed 2 bases from V and 4 bases from J, with 8 bases in between. From germline, CDR1 is SGHTA and CDR2 FQGTGA. CDR3 loop: CASSLQGGYGYTF. DNA of the CDR3: TGTGCCAGCAGCTTACAGGGCGGCTATGGCTACACCTTC.

The chain couples TRBV5-4 to TRBJ2-7; 7 nucleotides match TRBD1. This CDR3 spans 14 amino acids. From germline, CDR1 is SGHNT and CDR2 YYREEE (reference sequence). J gave up 3 bases and V 4 bases, and 7 bases lay outside the gene matches. The CDR3: CASSVTGPLYEQYF. The CDR3 DNA reads as TGTGCCAGCAGCGTGACAGGGCCCCTCTACGAGCAGTACTTC.

The chain combines TRBV6-6 with TRBJ1-5; D possibly corresponds to TRBD1 (6 bases). CDR3 length: 15 amino acids. Trimming pared 7 bases from V and 6 bases from J, leaving 19 bases between. Germline CDR1 and CDR2: MNHNY and SVGAGI (reference sequence). CDR3 region: CASTPGTTWGQPQHF. The CDR3 DNA sequence: TGTGCCAGCACCCCAGGGACAACCTGGGGTCAGCCCCAGCATTTT.

The chain combines TRBV11-3 with TRBJ2-7, with D possibly being TRBD2 (6 bases). Trimming took 5 bases from V and 1 from J, leaving 15 bases between them. CDR1 and CDR2 from the germline V gene are SGHNT and YENEEA. The CDR3 runs to 15 residues. The chain's CDR3 is CASSLGGELSYEQYF. The CDR3 DNA is TGTGCCAGCAGCCTGGGGGGTGAGCTTTCCTACGAGCAGTACTTC.

The CDR3 loop reads CASSRSTLTGELFF. The CDR3 region has the DNA TGTGCCAGCAGTAGATCGACACTCACCGGGGAGCTGTTTTTT. The chain links TRBV2 to TRBJ2-2; D is undetermined. V was pared by 5 bases and J by 4 bases, with 11 bases between. The CDR3 runs 14 residues. Germline V CDR1 and CDR2: SNHLY, FYNNEI. The complete variable domain, with remaining parts taken from reference TRBV2 and TRBJ2-2, reads EPEVTQTPSHQVTQMGQEVILRCVPISNHLYFYWYRQILGQKVEFLVSFYNNEISEKSEIFDDQFSVERPDGSNFTLKIRSTKLEDSAMYFCASSRSTLTGELFFGEGSRLTVL.

The rearrangement uses TRBV12-5 and TRBJ2-3; maybe TRBD1 (6 bases). The germline V gene has CDR1 LGHNT and CDR2 FRNRAP. Trimming cost V 4 bases and J 0 bases, with 23 bases left between them. The CDR3 length is 19 residues. The CDR3 region has the DNA TGTGCTAGTGGTTCCCGTTCCTATGGGACAATGGGTAGCACAGATACGCAGTATTTT. Its translation is CASGSRSYGTMGSTDTQYF.

This chain connects TRBV28 to TRBJ1-2; no reliable D call. Trimming removed 7 bases at V and 7 bases at J, with 25 bases between. CDR1 and CDR2 (germline): MDHEN, SYDVKM. This CDR3 is built from 16 residues. CDR3 protein: CASTLAPGIGMGGYTF. CDR3 nucleotides: TGTGCCAGCACCCTTGCTCCGGGGATCGGAATGGGTGGCTACACCTTC.

J is TRBJ1-2 and V is TRBV27; no reliable D call. This CDR3 contains 10 residues. Germline CDR1 reads MNHEY; CDR2 reads SMNVEV (reference sequence). The CDR3 DNA follows: TGTGTCACCTCCAACTATGGCTACACCTTC. It yields the protein CVTSNYGYTF.

The chain employs TRBV6-1 and TRBJ1-6; possible D gene TRBD1, 5 bases. Germline V lookup: CDR1 MNHNS, CDR2 SASEGT. The V gene lost 7 bases and the J gene lost 7 bases, with 14 bases spanning the gap. This CDR3 has 14 amino acids. This CDR3 is CASTLNWGNSPLHF. The CDR3 DNA is TGTGCCAGCACCTTGAATTGGGGGAATTCACCCCTCCACTTT.

This chain joins TRBV7-2 and TRBJ2-5, with 11 nucleotides matching TRBD2. V dropped 1 base and J dropped 0; count of bases not matched to a gene: 4. This CDR3 has 17 residues. In germline, CDR1 is SGHTA, CDR2 FQGNSA. The CDR3 DNA reads TGTGCCAGCAGCTTAGGGGTAGCGGGGGGGTACCAAGAGACCCAGTACTTC. Translation: CASSLGVAGGYQETQYF. Full variable domain (remainder filled in from reference TRBV7-2 and TRBJ2-5): GAGVSQSPSNKVTEKGKDVELRCDPISGHTALYWYRQSLGQGLEFLIYFQGNSAPDKSGLPSDRFSAERTGGSVSTLTIQRTQQEDSAVYLCASSLGVAGGYQETQYFGPGTRLLVL.

The CDR3 DNA is TGCGCCAGCAGCTTGAGACCAAGCGGGGGATCATTCAATGAGCAGTTCTTC. This translates into CASSLRPSGGSFNEQFF. J is TRBJ2-1 and V is TRBV5-1; TRBD2 matches at 8 bases. Looked up from germline, CDR1 is SGHRS and CDR2 is YFSETQ. Trimming removed 1 base from V and 6 bases from J; junction bases left unmatched: 12. This CDR3 comprises 17 residues.

The chain couples TRBV28 to TRBJ2-7; D is undetermined. CDR1 is MDHEN and CDR2 is SYDVKM in the germline V gene. This CDR3 is built from 15 residues. The V gene lost 2 bases and the J gene lost 1 base, with 12 bases spanning the gap. CDR3 sequence reads: CASSLQAISSYEQYF. In nucleotides, the CDR3 is TGTGCCAGCAGTTTACAGGCAATTTCTTCCTACGAGCAGTACTTC.

This chain links TRBV7-8 with TRBJ2-1; D not resolved. The CDR3 runs to 13 residues. Deletions cut 1 base from V and 7 bases from J, with 8 bases between. Germline CDR1 and CDR2: SGHVS and FQNEAQ. This CDR3 reads CASSLGFRNEQFF. The CDR3 DNA follows: TGTGCCAGCAGCTTAGGCTTCAGGAATGAGCAGTTCTTC.

J is TRBJ1-6 and V is TRBV19, with D possibly matching TRBD1 (5 bases). With 1 base removed from V and 11 bases from J, the gap between germline ends came to 15 bases. Germline loops: CDR1 LNHDA, CDR2 SQIVND (reference sequence). The CDR3 is 15 amino acids. The DNA of the CDR3 is TGTGCCAGTAGTATAGGGGGCAGTCCATTCGCACCCCTCCACTTT. Protein product: CASSIGGSPFAPLHF.